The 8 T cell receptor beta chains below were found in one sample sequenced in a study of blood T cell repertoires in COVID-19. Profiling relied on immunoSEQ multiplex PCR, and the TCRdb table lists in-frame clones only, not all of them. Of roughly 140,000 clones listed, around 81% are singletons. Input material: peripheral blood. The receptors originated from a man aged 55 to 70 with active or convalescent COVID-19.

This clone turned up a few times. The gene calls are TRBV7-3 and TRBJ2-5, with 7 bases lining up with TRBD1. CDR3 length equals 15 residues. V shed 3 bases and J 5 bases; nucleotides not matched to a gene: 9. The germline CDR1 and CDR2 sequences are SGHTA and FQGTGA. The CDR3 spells CASSFTGQRTETQYF. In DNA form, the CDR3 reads TGTGCCAGCAGCTTTACGGGACAGCGTACGGAGACCCAGTACTTC.

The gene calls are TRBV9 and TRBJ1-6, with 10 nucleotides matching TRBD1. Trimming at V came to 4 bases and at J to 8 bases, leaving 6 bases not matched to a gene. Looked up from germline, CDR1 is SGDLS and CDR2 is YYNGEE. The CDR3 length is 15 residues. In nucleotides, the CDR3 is TGTGCCAGCAGCAGCCGGGACAGGGGATATTCACCCCTCCACTTT. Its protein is CASSSRDRGYSPLHF.

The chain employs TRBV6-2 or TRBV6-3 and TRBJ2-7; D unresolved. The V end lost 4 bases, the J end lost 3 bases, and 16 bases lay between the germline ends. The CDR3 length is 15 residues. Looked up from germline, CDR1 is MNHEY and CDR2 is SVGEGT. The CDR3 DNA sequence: TGTGCCAGCAGTTCCCTTTCCGTGCTAAACTACGAGCAGTACTTC. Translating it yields CASSSLSVLNYEQYF.

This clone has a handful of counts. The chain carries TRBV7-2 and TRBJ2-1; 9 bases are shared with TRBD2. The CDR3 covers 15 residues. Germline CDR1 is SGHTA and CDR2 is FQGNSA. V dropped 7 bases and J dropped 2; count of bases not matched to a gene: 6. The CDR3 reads CASNDGTSPYNEQFF. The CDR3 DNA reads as TGTGCCAGCAACGACGGGACTAGCCCCTACAATGAGCAGTTCTTC.

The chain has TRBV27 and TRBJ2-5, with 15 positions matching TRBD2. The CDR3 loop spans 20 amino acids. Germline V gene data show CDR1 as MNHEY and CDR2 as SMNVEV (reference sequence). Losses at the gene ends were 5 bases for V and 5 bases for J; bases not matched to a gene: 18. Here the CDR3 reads CASSLKGTGLAGGREETQYF. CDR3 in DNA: TGTGCCAGCAGTCTTAAGGGGACCGGACTAGCGGGAGGGAGGGAGGAGACCCAGTACTTC.

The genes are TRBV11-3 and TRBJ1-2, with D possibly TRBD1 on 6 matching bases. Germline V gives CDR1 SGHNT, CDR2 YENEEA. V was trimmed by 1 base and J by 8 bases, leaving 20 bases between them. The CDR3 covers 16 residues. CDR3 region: CASSLAPDRLGQGYTF. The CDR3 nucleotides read TGTGCCAGCAGCTTAGCTCCCGACAGGCTGGGACAAGGCTACACCTTC.

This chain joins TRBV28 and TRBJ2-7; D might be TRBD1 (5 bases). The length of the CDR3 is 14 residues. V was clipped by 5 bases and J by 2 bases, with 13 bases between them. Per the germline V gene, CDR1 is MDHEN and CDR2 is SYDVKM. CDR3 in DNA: TGTGCCAGCAGTCCCCTAATAGGGGCCTACGAGCAGTACTTC. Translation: CASSPLIGAYEQYF.

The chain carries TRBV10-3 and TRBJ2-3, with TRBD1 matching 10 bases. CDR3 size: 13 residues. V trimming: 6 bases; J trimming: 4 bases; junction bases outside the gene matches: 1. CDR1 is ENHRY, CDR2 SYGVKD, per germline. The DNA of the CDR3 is TGTGCCATCAGGACAGGGGGCGCAGATACGCAGTATTTT. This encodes CAIRTGGADTQYF.